This T cell receptor beta chain appears in the sequencing data of a study of T cell responses to AZD1222 COVID-19 vaccine. TCRdb keeps only in-frame clones here, not all; method: immunoSEQ multiplex PCR. Seen here are roughly 90,000 clones, more than 80% observed once, and the top ten hold roughly 2.7%. Germline V gene lookup returns CDR1 SGDLS and CDR2 YYNGEE. CDR3 length: 17 amino acids. Trimming removed 0 bases from V and 3 bases from J, with 18 bases in between. The sequencing used peripheral blood, collected 28 days after the second AZD1222 dose. The rearrangement uses TRBV9 and TRBJ1-1; maybe TRBD1 (6 bases). The sequence was collected from an adult who received the AZD1222 COVID-19 vaccine. CDR3 sequence: CASSVGSGAASYTEAFF. The CDR3 nucleotides are TGTGCCAGCAGCGTAGGTTCGGGGGCCGCCAGTTACACTGAAGCTTTCTTT.